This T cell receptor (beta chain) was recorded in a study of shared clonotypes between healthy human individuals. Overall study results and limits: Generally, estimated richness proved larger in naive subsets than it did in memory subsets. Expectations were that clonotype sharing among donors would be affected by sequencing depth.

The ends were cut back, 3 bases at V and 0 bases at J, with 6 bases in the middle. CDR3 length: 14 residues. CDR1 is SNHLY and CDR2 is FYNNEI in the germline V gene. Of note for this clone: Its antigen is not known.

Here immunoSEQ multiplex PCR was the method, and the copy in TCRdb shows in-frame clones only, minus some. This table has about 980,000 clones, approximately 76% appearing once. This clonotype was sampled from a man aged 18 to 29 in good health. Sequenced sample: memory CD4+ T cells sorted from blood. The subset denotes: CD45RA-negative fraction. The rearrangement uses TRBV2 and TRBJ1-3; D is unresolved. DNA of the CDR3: TGTGCCAGCAGTGATACGGTCTCTGGAAACACCATATATTTT. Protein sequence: CASSDTVSGNTIYF.